This entry describes one TCR beta chain. As yet, its antigen is unknown. The data are from a study of immune cell composition in non-small cell lung cancer. As for the study in general: Tumours were mainly lung adenocarcinoma or squamous cell carcinoma.

Study outcomes and limitations: Tumour TCR-beta clonality was not significantly tied to smoking pack-years. Lung squamous cell carcinoma tumours had significantly higher top 10 clone scores and productive clonality than lung adenocarcinoma. Tumour-reactive clones were not shown to match dominant in vivo tumour clones.

TCRdb keeps only in-frame clones here, not all; method: immunoSEQ multiplex PCR. The sample yields about 5,600 clones, 55% to 75% seen once. V dropped 7 bases and J dropped 4; count of bases not matched to a gene: 21. The CDR3 sequence is 18 residues long. The receptor was derived from a human donor with non-small cell lung cancer. The rearrangement uses TRBV23-1 and TRBJ2-5, with 7 nucleotides matching TRBD1. Being an ORF, TRBV23-1 has a function that is uncertain. The specimen was lung tumor tissue. CDR3: CASTLTAAGGFCLETQYF. The DNA for the CDR3 is TGCGCCAGCACCCTGACCGCCGCAGGGGGTTTTTGTTTAGAGACCCAGTACTTC.